This TCR beta chain was identified during a study of cytomegalovirus exposure and HLA in healthy donors. 60 Vbeta and 13 Jbeta primers were used in PCR. Sequencing was performed with immunoSEQ multiplex PCR; in TCRdb, only in-frame clones are kept and a portion is missing. Of 200,000 or so clones in the sample, around 80% were seen once. General study points: Based on reports, TCR beta sequences accurately predicted HLA-A and HLA-B alleles for most subjects. In vitro testing confirmed a few CMV-associated chains as specific for CMV antigens. Within an earlier analysis, most TCR beta V segments proved productive either about 87% or about 30% of the time. Highest at DRB1 and lowest at HLA-C, TCR association rates differed among HLA loci in a later analysis.

This clone turned up a few times. What it recognizes is unknown. Germline lookup yields CDR1 MNHEY and CDR2 SMNVEV (reference sequence). This CDR3 region has 15 residues. Trimming shortened V by 9 bases and J by 0 bases, and 15 bases separated the two germline ends. Sequencing was carried out using PBMCs. The sequence derives from a man aged 25-40 years in good health and CMV-seronegative. V is TRBV27 and J is TRBJ2-1; possible D gene TRBD2, 5 bases. CDR3 nucleotides: TGTGCCAGTCGGGGTCGTCCAAGCTCCTACAATGAGCAGTTCTTC. Encoded protein: CASRGRPSSYNEQFF.